The 21 T cell receptor beta chains below all came from one sample that was sequenced in a study of blood T cells in healthy people across ages. Primers used in a second PCR of about 6 to 11 cycles were a sample-barcoded 5' primer and a J-beta primer mix. TCRdb analysed the 5' RACE reads with MiXCR anew, one entry per CDR3 protein. Altogether 1,800,000 or so distinct CDR3 sequences are present, around 42% being singletons, with the ten largest covering 23%. Sequences were obtained from blood. The receptors originated from a human donor in good health.

This clonotype has at least ten counts. J is TRBJ2-1 and V is TRBV29-1, with a weak D call TRBD2 (6 bases). The CDR3 length is 15 residues. Germline loops: CDR1 SQVTM, CDR2 ANQGSEA. V gave up 4 bases and J gave up 4 bases, with 17 bases separating them. The CDR3 DNA is TGCAGCGTTGGGGGGGTGGGGACGGAGTACAATGAGCAGTTCTTC. Amino acid sequence: CSVGGVGTEYNEQFF.

The V and J genes are TRBV20-1 and TRBJ2-3; TRBD2 might be the D (6 bases). This CDR3 has 13 amino acids. CDR1 and CDR2 (germline): DFQATT, SNEGSKA (reference sequence). The V and J ends lost 3 bases and 6 bases respectively, with 13 bases between them. Here the CDR3 reads CSASLAGRDTQYF. CDR3 in DNA: TGCAGTGCTAGCCTGGCGGGACGGGATACGCAGTATTTT.

The genes are TRBV2 and TRBJ2-1; TRBD1 matches at 7 bases. CDR3 length: 15 amino acids. V lost 5 bases to trimming and J lost 0 bases; unmatched junction nucleotides: 4. CDR1 SNHLY and CDR2 FYNNEI come from the germline V gene. The CDR3 DNA reads TGTGCCAGCAGTACAGGGGTAGTCTCCTACAATGAGCAGTTCTTC. Translation gives CASSTGVVSYNEQFF.

This clonotype was seen only once. Germline is not matched at one junction end, which may reflect a read error. The chain uses TRBV6-1 and TRBJ2-1, with TRBD2 matching over 12 bases. CDR1 MNHNS and CDR2 SASEGT come from the germline V gene. This CDR3 contains 18 residues. The CDR3 nucleotides read TGTGCCAGCAGTCAACTAGCGGGGGGCTTCAGCTCCGACAATGAGCAGTTCTTC. As protein: CASSQLAGGFSSDNEQFF.

This clonotype has more than one count but fewer than ten. The CDR3 loop reads CASSQLAANTDTQYF. The CDR3 DNA sequence: TGTGCCAGCAGCCAGCTAGCGGCCAACACAGATACGCAGTATTTT. This rearrangement joins TRBV4-2 to TRBJ2-3; TRBD2 aligns across 7 bases. Germline assignment: CDR1 LGHNA and CDR2 YNFKEQ. This CDR3 has 15 amino acids. With 3 bases clipped from V and 2 bases from J, the junction kept 5 bases outside the gene matches.

The V call is TRBV5-5, the J call TRBJ1-2, with unresolved D. CDR3 length: 15 amino acids. CDR1 and CDR2 (germline): SGHKS, YYEKEE (reference sequence). V lost 0 bases to trimming and J lost 4 bases, with 13 bases between them. The CDR3 DNA sequence: TGTGCCAGCAGCTTGGTATGGCGGGGAGTCTATGGCTACACCTTC. Translated: CASSLVWRGVYGYTF.

CDR3 in amino acids: CAISSAGTDTQYF. The CDR3 bases are TGTGCCATCAGCTCAGCTGGCACAGATACGCAGTATTTT. The chain links TRBV10-3 to TRBJ2-3; D not resolved. The CDR3 totals 13 residues. The V and J ends lost 6 bases and 1 base respectively, with 8 bases between them. Germline lookup yields CDR1 ENHRY and CDR2 SYGVKD.

This clonotype was counted many times. The gene calls are TRBV4-3 and TRBJ2-3; the D is unclear. There are 13 residues in the CDR3. Trimming left V 0 bases short and J 6 bases short, with 7 bases between. CDR1 and CDR2 (germline): LGHNA, YSLEER. CDR3 sequence (DNA): TGCGCCAGCAGCCAAGACCGCTGGGATACGCAGTATTTT. The encoded protein is CASSQDRWDTQYF.

This clonotype was found a few times. This rearrangement joins TRBV5-1 to TRBJ1-4, with unresolved D. Looked up from germline, CDR1 is SGHRS and CDR2 is YFSETQ. The CDR3 consists of 13 residues. The V and J ends lost 0 bases and 8 bases respectively, with 8 bases between them. CDR3: CASSLGGKEKLFF. The CDR3 region has the DNA TGCGCCAGCAGCTTGGGAGGGAAGGAAAAACTGTTTTTT.

The chain has TRBV18 and TRBJ2-5, with 7 bases fitting TRBD1. The end of the DNA fits TRBJ2-7 better, so the J call may be wrong. This CDR3 has 15 residues. Germline CDR1 reads KGHSH; CDR2 reads LQKENI. The CDR3: CASSPLTGLAYEQYF. CDR3 DNA: TGTGCCAGCTCACCTTTGACAGGGCTCGCCTACGAGCAGTACTTC.

This clonotype was picked up a small number of times. This chain connects TRBV20-1 to TRBJ2-3; unclear D gene. Germline V CDR1 and CDR2: DFQATT, SNEGSKA (reference sequence). The CDR3 loop spans 11 amino acids. Deletions cut 3 bases from V and 4 bases from J, with 5 bases between. The CDR3 spells CSASIADTQYF. CDR3 sequence (DNA): TGCAGTGCTAGTATTGCAGATACGCAGTATTTT.

This clonotype was seen only a few times. The gene calls are TRBV15 and TRBJ2-5; D gene unclear. Per germline, CDR1 LNHNV and CDR2 YYDKDF (reference sequence). Trimming removed 0 bases from V and 0 bases from J, with 11 bases in between. This CDR3 has 16 amino acids. This chain's CDR3 is CATSRDYGPYQETQYF. As DNA, the CDR3 is TGTGCCACCAGCAGAGACTATGGTCCGTACCAAGAGACCCAGTACTTC.

J is TRBJ1-1 and V is TRBV6-1; D unclear. The CDR3 has 12 amino acids. Germline V lookup: CDR1 MNHNS, CDR2 SASEGT. The V end lost 4 bases, the J end lost 6 bases, and 9 bases lay between the germline ends. CDR3 sequence reads: CASSAPFPEAFF. In DNA form, the CDR3 reads TGTGCCAGCAGTGCCCCGTTCCCTGAAGCTTTCTTT.

The V and J genes are TRBV7-9 and TRBJ2-7; the D gene could be TRBD1 or TRBD2 (5 bases each). The germline V and J ends were trimmed by 5 bases and 4 bases, with 18 bases remaining between them. This CDR3 comprises 15 residues. Looked up from germline, CDR1 is SEHNR and CDR2 is FQNEAQ (reference sequence). The chain's CDR3 is CASSPGPTGLYEQYF. CDR3 in DNA: TGTGCCAGCAGCCCCGGGCCCACGGGGCTTTACGAGCAGTACTTC. Using reference TRBV7-9 and TRBJ2-7 for the parts outside the CDR3, the full variable domain is DTGVSQNPRHKITKRGQNVTFRCDPISEHNRLYWYRQTLGQGPEFLTYFQNEAQLEKSRLLSDRFSAERPKGSFSTLEIQRTEQGDSAMYLCASSPGPTGLYEQYFGPGTRLTVT.

A few counts support this clonotype. V is TRBV29-1 and J is TRBJ1-1; no clear D. V lost 5 bases and J lost 4, with 17 bases in between. The CDR3 length is 14 residues. CDR1 is SQVTM and CDR2 is ANQGSEA in the germline V gene. The CDR3 spells CSVIYLGESTEAFF. CDR3 DNA: TGCAGCGTTATTTATCTGGGTGAGAGCACTGAAGCTTTCTTT.

Of note for this clonotype: At one end the junction does not follow the germline gene, possibly because of a read error. This sequence joins TRBV7-9 and TRBJ2-7; a weak D match, TRBD1 (6 bases). Germline V gives CDR1 SEHNR, CDR2 FQNEAQ (reference sequence). CDR3 size: 15 residues. The CDR3 region is CASSIAGTPTYEQYF. The CDR3 DNA sequence: TGTGCCAGCAGCATAGCCGGGACACCGACATACGAGCAGTACTTC.

The table lists this clonotype with a few counts. The rearrangement links TRBV5-1 to TRBJ1-1; 9 bases fit TRBD1. This CDR3 region has 15 residues. J was trimmed by 4 bases and V by 4 bases; bases with no gene match: 8. Germline loops: CDR1 SGHRS, CDR2 YFSETQ. The CDR3 loop reads CASSTTGGAGTEAFF. The CDR3 DNA sequence: TGCGCCAGCAGCACCACAGGGGGCGCGGGCACTGAAGCTTTCTTT.

This clonotype came up many times. The V and J genes are TRBV7-9 and TRBJ2-7, with TRBD2 as a possible D gene (7 bases). With 5 bases removed from V and 0 bases from J, the gap between germline ends came to 11 bases. CDR3 size: 14 residues. Germline V gene lookup returns CDR1 SEHNR and CDR2 FQNEAQ (reference sequence). In DNA, the CDR3 is TGTGCCAGCAGCCAAGGGGGGGCCTCCTACGAGCAGTACTTC. As protein: CASSQGGASYEQYF. Full variable domain (remainder filled in from reference TRBV7-9 and TRBJ2-7): DTGVSQNPRHKITKRGQNVTFRCDPISEHNRLYWYRQTLGQGPEFLTYFQNEAQLEKSRLLSDRFSAERPKGSFSTLEIQRTEQGDSAMYLCASSQGGASYEQYFGPGTRLTVT.

In its sample, this clonotype was seen a few times. This sequence joins TRBV25-1 and TRBJ2-7; 9 nucleotides match TRBD1. CDR1 and CDR2 (germline): MGHDK, SYGVNS. V shed 4 bases and J 0 bases; nucleotides not matched to a gene: 13. This CDR3 contains 18 residues. The CDR3: CASSANFGTGSSSYEQYF. The CDR3 region has the DNA TGTGCCAGCAGTGCAAACTTTGGGACAGGGTCTAGCTCCTACGAGCAGTACTTC.

The chain joins TRBV12-3 or TRBV12-4 to TRBJ1-2; no clear D. The CDR3 consists of 15 residues. The V end was cut by 6 bases, the J end by 1 base, with 15 bases between. CDR3 nucleotide sequence: TGTGCCAGCAGCTATTCCGTACAGAGTAACTATGGCTACACCTTC. Its translation is CASSYSVQSNYGYTF.

The J gene is TRBJ2-4, the V gene TRBV5-1; 15 positions match TRBD2. The end of the DNA is better explained by TRBJ2-7, so the J call may be wrong. The CDR3 contains 16 residues. Per germline, CDR1 SGHRS and CDR2 YFSETQ. CDR3 nucleotide sequence: TGCGCCAGCAGCGGGACTAGCGGGGGGTACTCTGCCGAGCAGTACTTC. It is translated as CASSGTSGGYSAEQYF.